Here is one T cell receptor beta chain with its context. This specimen comes from a study of PD-L1 blockade in urothelial cancer. Whole-study context: Males with bladder-origin urothelial cancer constituted about 90% of the 29 patients. Each participant's history included 0 to 3 prior chemotherapy regimens. Blood analyses occurred 3 weeks (second dose) and 6 weeks post treatment start. T cells were recovered from blood samples at a median of approximately 150,000.

Time point here: pretreatment peripheral blood. This CDR3 is 13 amino acids long. The ends lost 10 bases at V and 2 bases at J; junction bases unmatched: 7. CDR1 is SNHLY and CDR2 is FYNNEI in the germline V gene. Using immunoSEQ multiplex PCR, the repertoire was profiled, and TCRdb retains in-frame clones only, with some absent. The data show about 45,000 clones, with 70% to 90% seen just once and 20% to 30% held by the top ten. The rearrangement uses TRBV2 and TRBJ2-7, with 8 nucleotides matching TRBD1. Sample: PBMCs, taken around atezolizumab (anti-PD-L1) treatment. This receptor was identified in a donor over 35 with urothelial cancer. In DNA, the CDR3 is TGTGCCACCTCGGACAGGGATCCCTACGAGCAGTACTTC. Translating gives CATSDRDPYEQYF.